These 11 T cell receptor beta chains were all obtained from the same sample, sequenced in a study of T cells after yellow fever vaccination (dated by TCRdb to the late 2010s). The treatment or condition label on this specimen signifies: live attenuated yellow fever vaccine strain. Preparation of the library involved 5' RACE. The sample was run on an Illumina HiSeq 2500. Through fastp at Q25 and MiXCR, TCRdb rebuilt clones from the public reads, retaining in-frame beta chains. Each entry is one CDR3 protein sequence, shown with its most common DNA and genes. This sample has 550,000 to 750,000 distinct CDR3 sequences in its table, and roughly 14% of those were observed once. The ten largest clonotypes hold over 11% of the sample. The material was PBMCs, obtained on the day of the yellow fever booster vaccination. These receptor sequences come from a man aged 25-45 years who received the YFV17D yellow fever vaccine.

This clonotype came up a few times. V is TRBV4-2 and J is TRBJ2-7; D gene unclear. Trimming shortened V by 4 bases and J by 8 bases, and 15 bases separated the two germline ends. The CDR3 runs 13 residues. The germline V gene has CDR1 LGHNA and CDR2 YNFKEQ. The CDR3 sequence: CASSPELESKQYF. In nucleotides, the CDR3 is TGTGCCAGCAGCCCTGAGCTAGAAAGTAAGCAGTACTTC.

The chain recombines TRBV28 with TRBJ1-1; D is unclear. The V and J ends lost 3 bases and 0 bases respectively, with 14 bases between them. The CDR3 extends over 16 amino acids. In germline, CDR1 is MDHEN, CDR2 SYDVKM. This chain's CDR3 is CASSFPRISMNTEAFF. DNA for the CDR3: TGTGCCAGCAGTTTCCCCCGGATTTCCATGAACACTGAAGCTTTCTTT.

The gene calls are TRBV5-1 and TRBJ1-1; no definite D call. V was pared by 0 bases and J by 1 base, with 13 bases between. The CDR3 totals 16 residues. CDR1 is SGHRS, CDR2 YFSETQ, per germline. The DNA of the CDR3 is TGCGCCAGCAGCTTGGAAGAAGGTGCAGGGAACACTGAAGCTTTCTTT. Translated: CASSLEEGAGNTEAFF.

The chain recombines TRBV15 with TRBJ1-5, with no clear D. Germline V gene lookup returns CDR1 LNHNV and CDR2 YYDKDF (reference sequence). This CDR3 spans 15 amino acids. Trimming left V 0 bases short and J 0 bases short, with 6 bases between. The CDR3 coding sequence is TGTGCCACCAGCAGAGATCTAGATAGCAATCAGCCCCAGCATTTT. Protein product: CATSRDLDSNQPQHF.

The chain has TRBV15 and TRBJ2-1; D possibly uses TRBD1 or TRBD2 (5 bases each). Germline V gene data show CDR1 as LNHNV and CDR2 as YYDKDF (reference sequence). V was trimmed by 5 bases and J by 12 bases, leaving 20 bases between them. This CDR3 is built from 14 residues. CDR3 DNA sequence: TGTGCCACCAGCGTTCCGGGGCCCTCCGGTGTGCAGTTCTTC. This translates into CATSVPGPSGVQFF.

Details on this clonotype: At one end the junction does not follow the germline gene, possibly because of a read error. V gene TRBV7-2 combines with J gene TRBJ2-2, with D possibly TRBD1 on 5 matching bases. The CDR3 sequence is 15 residues long. Germline V gene lookup returns CDR1 SGHTA and CDR2 FQGNSA. The CDR3 loop reads CASSLGPGNTVELFF. The CDR3 DNA reads TGTGCCAGCAGCTTAGGCCCAGGGAACACCGTGGAGCTGTTTTTT. The complete variable domain, with remaining parts taken from reference TRBV7-2 and TRBJ2-2, reads GAGVSQSPSNKVTEKGKDVELRCDPISGHTALYWYRQSLGQGLEFLIYFQGNSAPDKSGLPSDRFSAERTGGSVSTLTIQRTQQEDSAVYLCASSLGPGNTVELFFGEGSRLTVL.

This clonotype was seen only a few times. This chain links TRBV20-1 with TRBJ1-5; perhaps TRBD1 as D (5 bases). CDR1 is DFQATT and CDR2 is SNEGSKA in the germline V gene (reference sequence). The CDR3 length is 13 residues. The ends were cut back, 1 base at V and 4 bases at J, with 8 bases in the middle. The CDR3 DNA follows: TGCAGTGCTAGAGTTGAGGGGAATCAGCCCCAGCATTTT. This gives the protein CSARVEGNQPQHF.

This clonotype has only a few counts. The J gene is TRBJ2-7, the V gene TRBV5-1, with D maybe TRBD2 (5 bases). Deletions cut 1 base from V and 3 bases from J, with 11 bases between. Per the germline V gene, CDR1 is SGHRS and CDR2 is YFSETQ. The CDR3 has 14 amino acids. As DNA, the CDR3 is TGCGCCAGCAGCTTGTCTGTGGCGGGCTACGAGCAGTACTTC. Translating gives CASSLSVAGYEQYF.

The CDR3 nucleotides are TGCGCCAGCAGCTCTGGACAGGCAAACAATCAGCCCCAGCATTTT. This translates into CASSSGQANNQPQHF. The genes are TRBV5-1 and TRBJ1-5; 7 positions agree with TRBD1. Trimming removed 3 bases from V and 3 bases from J; junction bases left unmatched: 6. This CDR3 region has 15 residues. The germline CDR1 and CDR2 sequences are SGHRS and YFSETQ. The entire variable domain, with the rest obtained from reference TRBV5-1 and TRBJ1-5, is as follows: KAGVTQTPRYLIKTRGQQVTLSCSPISGHRSVSWYQQTPGQGLQFLFEYFSETQRNKGNFPGRFSGRQFSNSRSEMNVSTLELGDSALYLCASSSGQANNQPQHFGDGTRLSIL.

This clonotype was seen a handful of times. V usage is TRBV2 and J usage is TRBJ1-5; D gene uncertain. Trimming took off 4 bases at V and 6 bases at J, with 13 bases between the two ends. The CDR3 covers 14 residues. Germline lookup yields CDR1 SNHLY and CDR2 FYNNEI. This CDR3 is CASSGQISGQPQHF. In DNA form, the CDR3 reads TGTGCCAGCAGTGGTCAGATCTCAGGTCAGCCCCAGCATTTT.

The chain joins TRBV7-8 to TRBJ2-1, with 7 bases aligning to TRBD1. The CDR3 spans 12 residues. Germline values: CDR1 SGHVS, CDR2 FQNEAQ. The trim removed 5 bases at V and 15 bases at J, leaving 10 bases unmatched. The CDR3 DNA sequence: TGTGCCAGCAGCCGTGGGACAGCTCCGTGGTTCTTC. This translates into CASSRGTAPWFF.